This T cell receptor beta chain was identified in a study of cytomegalovirus exposure and HLA in healthy donors. This PCR relied on a set of 60 Vbeta primers and 13 Jbeta primers. The method was immunoSEQ multiplex PCR; TCRdb's version includes in-frame clones alone and lacks a portion of them. The sample lists more than 50,000 clones; 65% to 85% were seen once. The receptor comes from a female donor in good health and CMV-seronegative. Sequencing used PBMCs.

Here the CDR3 reads CASSSGRALETQYF. The CDR3 bases are TGTGCCAGTAGTAGCGGGAGGGCCCTCGAGACCCAGTACTTC. The chain is built from TRBV19 and TRBJ2-5, with 9 bases lining up with TRBD2. Germline trimming cut 4 bases from V and 5 bases from J; bases unmatched to any gene: 5. Germline CDR1 reads LNHDA; CDR2 reads SQIVND (reference sequence). This CDR3 spans 14 amino acids.